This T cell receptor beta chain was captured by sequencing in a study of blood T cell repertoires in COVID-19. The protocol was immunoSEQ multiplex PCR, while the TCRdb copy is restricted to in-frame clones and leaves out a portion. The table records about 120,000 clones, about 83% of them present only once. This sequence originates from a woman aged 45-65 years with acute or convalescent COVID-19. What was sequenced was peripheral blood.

The CDR3 region has the DNA TGTGCCAGCAGCTTAGAACAGATTCTCTACGAGCAGTACTTC. It is translated as CASSLEQILYEQYF. V gene TRBV7-8 combines with J gene TRBJ2-7; D gene ambiguous. Germline loops: CDR1 SGHVS, CDR2 FQNEAQ. Trimming removed 1 base from V and 3 bases from J, with 10 bases in between. CDR3 size: 14 residues.